Shown below are 19 T cell receptor beta chains from a single sample sequenced in a study of control samples from healthy donors and cancer patients (TCRdb year 2020). The library was prepared using the immunoSEQ multiplex PCR assay. TCRdb took over this immuneACCESS table, retaining in-frame rearrangements with V and J assigned. Such tables are incomplete; in checked studies, under half of the missing clones stem from an unresolved V gene, and the remainder is unexplained. This sample gives 100,000 to 150,000 clones in total; around 87% of them show up just once. The top ten hold 2.9% of the sample. Specimen: blood. The receptors stem from a man aged 55 to 70 in good health.

This clone was seen a handful of times. The chain carries TRBV21-1 and TRBJ1-5. TRBV21-1 is shown as a pseudogene. The CDR3 totals 14 residues. The CDR3 sequence is CATYRGSPNQPQHF. The CDR3 DNA reads TGTGCCACCTACCGTGGGAGCCCTAATCAGCCCCAGCATTTT.

This sequence joins TRBV28 and TRBJ1-4; 9 bases are a match to TRBD1. J gave up 8 bases and V 4 bases, and 8 bases lay outside the gene matches. CDR1 and CDR2 (germline): MDHEN, SYDVKM. This CDR3 region has 15 residues. CDR3 loop: CASSWGQGVGEKLFF. In DNA form, the CDR3 reads TGTGCCAGCAGTTGGGGACAGGGAGTAGGGGAAAAACTGTTTTTT.

The V gene is TRBV5-5, the J gene TRBJ2-3; D remains ambiguous. The CDR3 length is 14 residues. V shed 1 base and J shed 2 bases, with 8 bases lying between them. Looked up from germline, CDR1 is SGHKS and CDR2 is YYEKEE (reference sequence). The CDR3 reads CASSLRPLTDTQYF. The CDR3 DNA reads TGTGCCAGCAGCTTGAGACCTCTCACAGATACGCAGTATTTT.

The gene calls are TRBV5-1 and TRBJ1-1; D call uncertain. Trimming stripped 4 bases from V and 1 base from J, with 14 bases between. The germline CDR1 and CDR2 sequences are SGHRS and YFSETQ. The CDR3 runs 15 residues. The chain's CDR3 is CASSRLRLGNTEAFF. Written as DNA, the CDR3 is TGCGCCAGCAGCCGCCTCCGTTTGGGGAACACTGAAGCTTTCTTT.

This clone has a handful of counts. This chain links TRBV5-4 with TRBJ1-5; no definite D call. The CDR3 runs 13 residues. Germline CDR1 reads SGHNT; CDR2 reads YYREEE (reference sequence). V lost 0 bases and J 3 bases, leaving 4 bases between the germline ends. CDR3 residues: CASSLDINQPQHF. The CDR3 DNA is TGTGCCAGCAGCTTGGACATCAATCAGCCCCAGCATTTT.

V usage is TRBV6-1 and J usage is TRBJ1-5; weak D call: TRBD1 (5 bases). The CDR3 has 14 amino acids. Germline V gene lookup returns CDR1 MNHNS and CDR2 SASEGT. Trimming shortened V by 3 bases and J by 11 bases, and 17 bases separated the two germline ends. CDR3 sequence (DNA): TGTGCCAGCAGTGAGATACAAGGGCAAGGGGCCCAGCATTTT. This sequence encodes CASSEIQGQGAQHF.

The chain links TRBV4-2 to TRBJ2-5; the D call may be TRBD1 or TRBD2 (6 bases each). Germline CDR1 LGHNA, CDR2 YNFKEQ. CDR3 length: 17 residues. Trimming pared 0 bases from V and 1 base from J, leaving 15 bases between. CDR3: CASSQELTGGRQETQYF. The CDR3 bases are TGTGCCAGCAGCCAAGAATTAACCGGGGGCCGCCAAGAGACCCAGTACTTC.

The sample holds a few counts of this clone. This rearrangement joins TRBV30 to TRBJ2-5, with D perhaps TRBD1 (6 bases). The CDR3 is 12 amino acids. V gave up 2 bases and J gave up 4 bases, with 8 bases separating them. Germline CDR1 is GTSNPN and CDR2 is SVGIG (reference sequence). In DNA form, the CDR3 reads TGTGCCTGGAGTCCGGACAGAGAGACCCAGTACTTC. Its translation is CAWSPDRETQYF. Full variable domain (outside the CDR3, taken from reference TRBV30 and TRBJ2-5): SQTIHQWPATLVQPVGSPLSLECTVEGTSNPNLYWYRQAAGRGLQLLFYSVGIGQISSEVPQNLSASRPQDRQFILSSKKLLLSDSGFYLCAWSPDRETQYFGPGTRLLVL.

A single count supports this clone. The J gene is TRBJ2-1, the V gene TRBV5-1; TRBD1 agrees at 7 bases. Per the germline V gene, CDR1 is SGHRS and CDR2 is YFSETQ. Trimming cost V 7 bases and J 3 bases; bases outside gene matches: 4. This CDR3 is built from 13 residues. The CDR3 protein is CASRDSDYNEQFF. In DNA form, the CDR3 reads TGCGCCAGCCGGGACAGCGACTACAATGAGCAGTTCTTC.

A remark on this clone: The sample holds other DNA sequences that translate to the same CDR3. This chain connects TRBV29-1 to TRBJ2-7; D might be TRBD1 (6 bases). The CDR3 sequence is 13 residues long. Germline CDR1 SQVTM, CDR2 ANQGSEA. V shed 5 bases and J shed 0 bases, with 11 bases lying between them. Here the CDR3 reads CSVPGASSYEQYF. The CDR3 DNA follows: TGCAGCGTTCCAGGGGCCTCCTCCTACGAGCAGTACTTC.

The table lists this clone with a count of one. The chain couples TRBV18 to TRBJ1-6; 7 bases are shared with TRBD1. The V and J ends lost 3 bases and 6 bases, in that order; junction bases with no gene match: 5. The CDR3 covers 15 residues. The germline V gene encodes CDR1 KGHSH and CDR2 LQKENI. The CDR3: CASSPMRDSNSPLHF. The CDR3 DNA sequence: TGTGCCAGCTCACCGATGAGGGACAGTAATTCACCCCTCCACTTT.

This chain joins TRBV28 and TRBJ2-7; D is ambiguous. The CDR3 totals 13 residues. Germline V lookup: CDR1 MDHEN, CDR2 SYDVKM. V lost 11 bases and J 7 bases, leaving 21 bases between the germline ends. The DNA of the CDR3 is TGTGCCGCCGACTCTTGGGGTTTGAGAGAGCAGTACTTC. Protein sequence: CAADSWGLREQYF.

The chain recombines TRBV6-5 with TRBJ1-2, with 7 positions matching TRBD1. Germline assignment: CDR1 MNHEY and CDR2 SVGAGI. This CDR3 region has 14 residues. The V and J ends lost 6 bases and 8 bases, in that order; junction bases with no gene match: 12. The CDR3 DNA reads TGTGCCAGCAGCCCATTTGACAGGGCGGGGGGCTACACCTTC. Protein sequence: CASSPFDRAGGYTF.

The V and J genes are TRBV19 and TRBJ2-2; no clear D. Germline V gives CDR1 LNHDA, CDR2 SQIVND (reference sequence). This CDR3 spans 13 amino acids. Trimming stripped 5 bases from V and 7 bases from J, with 11 bases between. In DNA, the CDR3 is TGTGCCAGTAGTCCCTCCCGGATCGGGGAGCTGTTTTTT. Protein sequence: CASSPSRIGELFF.

The chain joins TRBV7-8 to TRBJ2-7; D not certain. The CDR3 runs 12 residues. Germline-derived CDR1 and CDR2 are SGHVS and FQNEAQ. Trimming pared 6 bases from V and 6 bases from J, leaving 12 bases between. CDR3 loop: CASSTLMGEQYF. The CDR3 DNA is TGTGCCAGCAGTACCCTGATGGGCGAGCAGTACTTC.

The genes are TRBV28 and TRBJ1-5, with D possibly being TRBD1 (6 bases). V gave up 3 bases and J gave up 6 bases, with 12 bases separating them. Germline V gene data show CDR1 as MDHEN and CDR2 as SYDVKM. The CDR3 consists of 14 residues. This CDR3 is CASSFVGASQPQHF. The CDR3 nucleotides read TGTGCCAGCAGTTTCGTGGGGGCGAGTCAGCCCCAGCATTTT.

The V call is TRBV5-4, the J call TRBJ2-2; D might be TRBD1 (5 bases). Germline V gene data show CDR1 as SGHNT and CDR2 as YYREEE (reference sequence). CDR3 length equals 12 residues. Trimming took 4 bases from V and 7 from J, leaving 8 bases between them. Written as DNA, the CDR3 is TGTGCCAGCAGCGCAGGGTACGGGGAGCTGTTTTTT. Its protein product is CASSAGYGELFF.

J is TRBJ1-6 and V is TRBV7-8, with D tentatively TRBD1 (5 bases). V was clipped by 0 bases and J by 2 bases, with 8 bases between them. Per germline, CDR1 SGHVS and CDR2 FQNEAQ. This CDR3 region has 16 residues. The CDR3 loop is CASSLAGQAYNSPLHF. The CDR3 DNA reads as TGTGCCAGCAGCTTAGCGGGGCAGGCCTATAATTCACCCCTCCACTTT. The entire variable domain, with the rest obtained from reference TRBV7-8 and TRBJ1-6, is as follows: GAGVSQSPRYKVAKRGQDVALRCDPISGHVSLFWYQQALGQGPEFLTYFQNEAQLDKSGLPSDRFFAERPEGSVSTLKIQRTQQEDSAVYLCASSLAGQAYNSPLHFGNGTRLTVT.

The chain recombines TRBV27 with TRBJ1-5; D is possibly TRBD1 (6 bases). V was clipped by 6 bases and J by 3 bases, with 9 bases between them. CDR1 is MNHEY and CDR2 is SMNVEV in the germline V gene (reference sequence). This CDR3 region has 13 residues. CDR3 sequence: CASSQGYNQPQHF. The CDR3 nucleotides read TGTGCCAGCAGCCAGGGGTACAATCAGCCCCAGCATTTT.